The clone carrying this TCR beta chain appeared once. As processed by the authors: Estimates of nucleated cell counts were drawn from the amplification of reference gene primers. Assay used: immunoSEQ multiplex PCR; TCRdb lists only in-frame clones, some missing. The D gene and trimming were derived from the DNA, and the V and J assignments and clone size from that table. The sample has 350,000 to 450,000 clones, approximately 90% seen once. These data originate in a study of blood T cell repertoires in COVID-19. Background on the study: Sites across the United States, Italy and Spain contributed samples from acute and convalescent COVID-19.

The cohort comprised adults aged 18 to 89 years residing in under 30 US areas. Germline CDR1 and CDR2: SGHNT and YENEEA. V dropped 0 bases and J dropped 5 bases, with 7 bases sitting between them. This CDR3 has 13 residues. The genes are TRBV11-3 and TRBJ1-1, with D maybe TRBD1 (5 bases). Sample: PBMCs or T cells enriched from blood (not recorded which). This sequence was found in a woman between 35 and 50 years old who had been exposed to COVID-19. The DNA for the CDR3 is TGTGCCAGCAGCTTAGACGGGGGAACTGAAGCTTTCTTT. Amino acids: CASSLDGGTEAFF. The whole variable domain, remainder taken from reference TRBV11-3 and TRBJ1-1, is EAGVVQSPRYKIIEKKQPVAFWCNPISGHNTLYWYLQNLGQGPELLIRYENEEAVDDSQLPKDRFSAERLKGVDSTLKIQPAELGDSAVYLCASSLDGGTEAFFGQGTRLTVV.